This passage covers 13 T cell receptor beta chains from one sample sequenced in a study of blood T cell repertoires in COVID-19. The assay was immunoSEQ multiplex PCR, and TCRdb's table has in-frame clones only and misses some. Of about 330,000 clones listed, over 75% are singletons. Sequencing was done on a sample of peripheral blood. Receptor source: a human donor in a cohort sampled during active COVID-19.

The table lists this clone with a count of one. J is TRBJ1-1 and V is TRBV19; the D is unclear. Trimming removed 3 bases from V and 6 bases from J, with 14 bases in between. The germline gives CDR1 LNHDA, CDR2 SQIVND (reference sequence). This CDR3 has 14 residues. The CDR3 DNA follows: TGTGCCAGTAGTATCGCGGGCTTGAGGGCTGAAGCTTTCTTT. Its translation: CASSIAGLRAEAFF.

The chain carries TRBV27 and TRBJ1-6; no firm D call. The CDR3 runs to 16 residues. The V end was cut by 6 bases, the J end by 6 bases, with 18 bases between. The germline V gene encodes CDR1 MNHEY and CDR2 SMNVEV (reference sequence). The CDR3: CASSPGIGISNSPLHF. As DNA, the CDR3 is TGTGCCAGCAGCCCAGGTATCGGGATTAGTAATTCACCCCTCCACTTT.

J is TRBJ1-5 and V is TRBV19, with a weak D call TRBD1 (5 bases). Germline V lookup: CDR1 LNHDA, CDR2 SQIVND (reference sequence). V dropped 5 bases and J dropped 3 bases, with 8 bases sitting between them. This CDR3 region has 13 residues. CDR3 coding DNA: TGTGCCAGTAGTGACAGCCTCAATCAGCCCCAGCATTTT. Encoded protein: CASSDSLNQPQHF.

This clone was counted between two and nine times. The chain employs TRBV3-1 (or the pseudogene TRBV3-2) and TRBJ1-1; 10 bases are shared with TRBD1. Germline V gene sequence: CDR1 LGHDT, CDR2 YNNKEL (reference sequence). The CDR3 extends over 17 amino acids. V shed 1 base and J 10 bases; nucleotides not matched to a gene: 15. The CDR3 region is CASSQATLTGGVDRAFF. The CDR3 coding sequence is TGTGCCAGCAGCCAAGCTACTTTGACAGGGGGCGTTGATAGAGCTTTCTTT.

This chain uses TRBV6-5 with TRBJ1-2; D ambiguous. V dropped 6 bases and J dropped 0 bases, with 14 bases sitting between them. The CDR3 spans 15 residues. CDR1 is MNHEY and CDR2 is SVGAGI in the germline V gene. The CDR3 coding sequence is TGTGCCAGCAGCAGAACCGGGGATGCTAACTATGGCTACACCTTC. Residues: CASSRTGDANYGYTF.

The rearrangement links TRBV5-6 to TRBJ1-2; 7 bases map to TRBD1. The V gene's germline CDR1 is SGHDT and CDR2 YYEEEE. The CDR3 is 14 residues long. V shed 1 base and J 5 bases; nucleotides not matched to a gene: 5. Written as DNA, the CDR3 is TGTGCCAGCAGCTTGACTAACAGGGGTTATGGCTACACCTTC. This translates into CASSLTNRGYGYTF.

This chain joins TRBV24-1 and TRBJ2-2, with a weak D call TRBD1 (5 bases). The CDR3 has 16 amino acids. Germline values: CDR1 KGHDR, CDR2 SFDVKD. V lost 4 bases to trimming and J lost 1 base, with 12 bases between them. Written as DNA, the CDR3 is TGTGCCACCAGTGAACCGACCGGACAGAACACCGGGGAGCTGTTTTTT. Protein product: CATSEPTGQNTGELFF.

The V and J genes are TRBV7-2 and TRBJ2-2; D unclear. The CDR3 spans 17 residues. The germline CDR1 and CDR2 sequences are SGHTA and FQGNSA. V was pared by 5 bases and J by 0 bases, with 16 bases between. CDR3 sequence: CASSPRGVFPNTGELFF. In nucleotides, the CDR3 is TGTGCCAGCAGCCCCAGAGGTGTGTTCCCGAACACCGGGGAGCTGTTTTTT.

The chain employs TRBV12-3 or TRBV12-4 and TRBJ2-2; D unresolved. V was clipped by 3 bases and J by 4 bases, with 6 bases between them. CDR3 length: 13 amino acids. CDR3 sequence reads: CASSFSFTGELFF. The CDR3 DNA follows: TGTGCCAGCAGTTTTAGCTTCACCGGGGAGCTGTTTTTT.

J is TRBJ1-1 and V is TRBV29-1, with D possibly matching TRBD1 (6 bases). V dropped 6 bases and J dropped 1 base, with 24 bases sitting between them. There are 17 residues in the CDR3. The germline gives CDR1 SQVTM, CDR2 ANQGSEA. CDR3 in amino acids: CSVVPGREQGSNTEAFF. CDR3 nucleotides: TGCAGCGTGGTCCCCGGCAGAGAACAGGGTTCGAACACTGAAGCTTTCTTT.

The CDR3 region is CASSPSGSRYNEQFF. CDR3 bases: TGTGCCAGCAGCCCCTCTGGGAGTCGGTACAATGAGCAGTTCTTC. The V gene is TRBV5-8, the J gene TRBJ2-1, with D possibly matching TRBD2 (5 bases). Germline values: CDR1 SGHTS, CDR2 YDEGEE. V was clipped by 4 bases and J by 4 bases, with 15 bases between them. CDR3 length: 15 residues.

This clone was seen a few times. The chain is built from TRBV5-1 and TRBJ1-3, with D possibly being TRBD1 (5 bases). This CDR3 is built from 14 residues. Trimming cost V 3 bases and J 3 bases, with 10 bases left between them. Germline CDR1 SGHRS, CDR2 YFSETQ. CDR3 sequence (DNA): TGCGCCAGCAGCTCAAGCAGGGTTGGAAACACCATATATTTT. Protein sequence: CASSSSRVGNTIYF. Using reference TRBV5-1 and TRBJ1-3 for the parts outside the CDR3, the full variable domain is KAGVTQTPRYLIKTRGQQVTLSCSPISGHRSVSWYQQTPGQGLQFLFEYFSETQRNKGNFPGRFSGRQFSNSRSEMNVSTLELGDSALYLCASSSSRVGNTIYFGEGSWLTVV.

The rearrangement joins TRBV10-2 to TRBJ1-2; D remains unclear. The CDR3 length is 13 residues. V gave up 3 bases and J gave up 6 bases, with 11 bases separating them. In germline, CDR1 is WSHSY, CDR2 SAAADI. CDR3 sequence: CASSDTDWDGYTF. The CDR3 region has the DNA TGCGCCAGCAGTGATACGGACTGGGATGGCTACACCTTC.